Presented here are 11 T cell receptor beta chains from one specimen sequenced in a study of cytomegalovirus exposure and HLA in healthy donors. A multiplex PCR was run with 60 Vbeta primers and 13 Jbeta primers. Here immunoSEQ multiplex PCR was the method, and the copy in TCRdb shows in-frame clones only, minus some. The sample lists about 110,000 clones; about 80% were seen once. Sample: PBMCs. Receptors originate from a woman in her thirties in good health and CMV-seropositive.

V is TRBV6-1 and J is TRBJ1-2, with no clear D. Germline-derived CDR1 and CDR2 are MNHNS and SASEGT. V was clipped by 2 bases and J by 4 bases, with 14 bases between them. There are 15 residues in the CDR3. DNA for the CDR3: TGTGCCAGCAGTGAAACGTTAACGGGAAGCTATGGCTACACCTTC. It specifies CASSETLTGSYGYTF.

The V call is TRBV7-9, the J call TRBJ2-2; D unresolved. The ends were cut back, 5 bases at V and 1 base at J, with 14 bases in the middle. Germline V gives CDR1 SEHNR, CDR2 FQNEAQ (reference sequence). The CDR3 contains 16 residues. This CDR3 reads CASSRSGSLNTGELFF. The DNA for the CDR3 is TGTGCCAGCAGCCGATCCGGGTCCCTGAACACCGGGGAGCTGTTTTTT. Using reference TRBV7-9 and TRBJ2-2 for the parts outside the CDR3, the full variable domain is DTGVSQNPRHKITKRGQNVTFRCDPISEHNRLYWYRQTLGQGPEFLTYFQNEAQLEKSRLLSDRFSAERPKGSFSTLEIQRTEQGDSAMYLCASSRSGSLNTGELFFGEGSRLTVL.

V gene TRBV5-5 combines with J gene TRBJ1-1; D remains unclear. V lost 4 bases to trimming and J lost 1 base, with 20 bases between them. CDR1 and CDR2 from the germline V gene are SGHKS and YYEKEE (reference sequence). CDR3 length equals 17 residues. The CDR3 coding sequence is TGTGCCAGCAGCCACCGGTGGGCAGATCTCCAGAACACTGAAGCTTTCTTT. Its protein is CASSHRWADLQNTEAFF.

In its sample, this clone was seen a few times. The chain couples TRBV6-4 to TRBJ2-2, with a weak D call TRBD2 (6 bases). Germline V gives CDR1 MRHNA, CDR2 SNTAGT. The CDR3 is 15 amino acids. The V and J ends lost 6 bases and 5 bases respectively, with 16 bases between them. CDR3 region: CASSPEEGRTGELFF. CDR3 sequence (DNA): TGTGCCAGCAGCCCAGAGGAGGGGCGAACCGGGGAGCTGTTTTTT.

DNA for the CDR3: TGTGCCAGCAGCCTCCGACAGTTAAGCAATCAGCCCCAGCATTTT. It is translated as CASSLRQLSNQPQHF. The V call is TRBV5-6, the J call TRBJ1-5, with D possibly being TRBD1 (5 bases). Germline CDR1 SGHDT, CDR2 YYEEEE. The CDR3 has 15 residues. The V and J ends lost 4 bases and 1 base respectively, with 12 bases between them. Looking up the rest from reference TRBV5-6 and TRBJ1-5 gives the full variable domain: DAGVTQSPTHLIKTRGQQVTLRCSPKSGHDTVSWYQQALGQGPQFIFQYYEEEERQRGNFPDRFSGHQFPNYSSELNVNALLLGDSALYLCASSLRQLSNQPQHFGDGTRLSIL.

This clone was detected only once. The chain joins TRBV30 to TRBJ2-7; TRBD2 matches at 10 bases. The CDR3 has 14 residues. CDR1 and CDR2 from the germline V gene are GTSNPN and SVGIG (reference sequence). After removal of 4 bases from V and 6 bases from J, the junction contained 9 bases not matched to a gene. The CDR3 nucleotides are TGTGCCTGGACTAACCTAGCGGGAGTCCCCGAGCAGTACTTC. Its translation: CAWTNLAGVPEQYF.

The chain couples TRBV10-3 to TRBJ1-5; D unresolved. Germline CDR1 is ENHRY and CDR2 is SYGVKD. The CDR3 is 12 amino acids. The V gene lost 2 bases and the J gene lost 9 bases, with 8 bases spanning the gap. CDR3 loop: CAISEPTGPQHF. The CDR3, as DNA: TGTGCCATCAGTGAGCCCACCGGGCCCCAGCATTTT.

This clone showed up just once. The gene calls are TRBV30 and TRBJ1-5, with D possibly matching TRBD1 (5 bases). The CDR3 runs to 15 residues. The V and J ends lost 0 bases and 1 base respectively, with 10 bases between them. Germline CDR1 GTSNPN, CDR2 SVGIG (reference sequence). The CDR3 region is CAWSVGQSSNQPQHF. CDR3 nucleotides: TGTGCCTGGAGTGTGGGGCAGTCGAGCAATCAGCCCCAGCATTTT.

The gene calls are TRBV19 and TRBJ1-5; D remains unclear. CDR1 and CDR2 from the germline V gene are LNHDA and SQIVND (reference sequence). The CDR3 consists of 13 residues. V lost 7 bases and J lost 2, with 9 bases in between. For the CDR3, the DNA is TGTGCCAGTACGGGGAGTGGCAATCAGCCCCAGCATTTT. It codes for CASTGSGNQPQHF.

CDR3 in DNA: TGTGCCAGCAGCTTAGAGGGACTAGCGGGGACCTCCTACGAGCAGTACTTC. Translated, it gives CASSLEGLAGTSYEQYF. The chain uses TRBV7-6 and TRBJ2-7; 13 positions agree with TRBD2. CDR3 size: 17 residues. V gave up 1 base and J gave up 0 bases; unmatched junction bases: 3. Germline CDR1 is SGHVS and CDR2 is FNYEAQ.

This clone turned up a few times. The chain couples TRBV7-6 to TRBJ2-1; D gene ambiguous. From germline, CDR1 is SGHVS and CDR2 FNYEAQ. V lost 3 bases and J lost 4, with 7 bases in between. The CDR3 loop spans 13 amino acids. The CDR3 loop reads CASSFSRYNEQFF. The CDR3 DNA reads as TGTGCCAGCAGCTTTTCCCGGTACAATGAGCAGTTCTTC.